The 5 T cell receptor beta chains listed next were all sequenced from one sample in a study of cytotoxic CD8 clonotypes in ibrutinib-treated CLL. The data were produced by immunoSEQ multiplex PCR, yet TCRdb's version contains in-frame clones alone and is incomplete. The table shows about 160,000 clones, with about 84% occurring only once. Sequenced here: PBMCs, sampled after 24 months of ibrutinib treatment. The receptors were gathered from a human donor with chronic lymphocytic leukemia.

The CDR3, as DNA: TGTGCCAGCAGCCCGCTGGGACTCAGCAATCAGCCCCAGCATTTT. It translates to CASSPLGLSNQPQHF. V is TRBV7-2 and J is TRBJ1-5; the D gene is possibly TRBD1 (5 bases). The CDR3 consists of 15 residues. The germline V gene has CDR1 SGHTA and CDR2 FQGNSA. The V gene lost 5 bases and the J gene lost 1 base, with 12 bases spanning the gap.

This chain uses TRBV7-3 with TRBJ1-2, with a possible D match to TRBD1 (5 bases). CDR3 length: 14 residues. Germline CDR1 SGHTA, CDR2 FQGTGA. V was trimmed by 4 bases and J by 4 bases, leaving 13 bases between them. DNA for the CDR3: TGTGCCAGCAGCTCCGCGACAGCTTTCTATGGCTACACCTTC. Protein: CASSSATAFYGYTF.

V gene TRBV19 combines with J gene TRBJ1-5, with D possibly TRBD1 on 5 matching bases. The CDR3 length is 15 residues. The V end was cut by 4 bases, the J end by 4 bases, with 14 bases between. Germline values: CDR1 LNHDA, CDR2 SQIVND (reference sequence). This CDR3 reads CASSRAGGRNQPQHF. The DNA of the CDR3 is TGTGCCAGTAGTAGGGCCGGGGGTAGAAATCAGCCCCAGCATTTT.

V gene TRBV28 combines with J gene TRBJ1-5, with D maybe TRBD1 (5 bases). Germline CDR1 MDHEN, CDR2 SYDVKM. Trimming shortened V by 1 base and J by 3 bases, and 7 bases separated the two germline ends. The CDR3 has 14 residues. CDR3 coding DNA: TGTGCCAGCAGTTTATCGACAGTCAATCAGCCCCAGCATTTT. Its protein is CASSLSTVNQPQHF.

This clone has just a few counts. The chain has TRBV9 and TRBJ2-7, with D maybe TRBD2 (5 bases). CDR1 SGDLS and CDR2 YYNGEE come from the germline V gene. This CDR3 comprises 15 residues. V lost 2 bases to trimming and J lost 0 bases, with 12 bases between them. CDR3: CASSVQDSSSYEQYF. Written as DNA, the CDR3 is TGTGCCAGCAGCGTCCAGGACTCCAGCTCCTACGAGCAGTACTTC.